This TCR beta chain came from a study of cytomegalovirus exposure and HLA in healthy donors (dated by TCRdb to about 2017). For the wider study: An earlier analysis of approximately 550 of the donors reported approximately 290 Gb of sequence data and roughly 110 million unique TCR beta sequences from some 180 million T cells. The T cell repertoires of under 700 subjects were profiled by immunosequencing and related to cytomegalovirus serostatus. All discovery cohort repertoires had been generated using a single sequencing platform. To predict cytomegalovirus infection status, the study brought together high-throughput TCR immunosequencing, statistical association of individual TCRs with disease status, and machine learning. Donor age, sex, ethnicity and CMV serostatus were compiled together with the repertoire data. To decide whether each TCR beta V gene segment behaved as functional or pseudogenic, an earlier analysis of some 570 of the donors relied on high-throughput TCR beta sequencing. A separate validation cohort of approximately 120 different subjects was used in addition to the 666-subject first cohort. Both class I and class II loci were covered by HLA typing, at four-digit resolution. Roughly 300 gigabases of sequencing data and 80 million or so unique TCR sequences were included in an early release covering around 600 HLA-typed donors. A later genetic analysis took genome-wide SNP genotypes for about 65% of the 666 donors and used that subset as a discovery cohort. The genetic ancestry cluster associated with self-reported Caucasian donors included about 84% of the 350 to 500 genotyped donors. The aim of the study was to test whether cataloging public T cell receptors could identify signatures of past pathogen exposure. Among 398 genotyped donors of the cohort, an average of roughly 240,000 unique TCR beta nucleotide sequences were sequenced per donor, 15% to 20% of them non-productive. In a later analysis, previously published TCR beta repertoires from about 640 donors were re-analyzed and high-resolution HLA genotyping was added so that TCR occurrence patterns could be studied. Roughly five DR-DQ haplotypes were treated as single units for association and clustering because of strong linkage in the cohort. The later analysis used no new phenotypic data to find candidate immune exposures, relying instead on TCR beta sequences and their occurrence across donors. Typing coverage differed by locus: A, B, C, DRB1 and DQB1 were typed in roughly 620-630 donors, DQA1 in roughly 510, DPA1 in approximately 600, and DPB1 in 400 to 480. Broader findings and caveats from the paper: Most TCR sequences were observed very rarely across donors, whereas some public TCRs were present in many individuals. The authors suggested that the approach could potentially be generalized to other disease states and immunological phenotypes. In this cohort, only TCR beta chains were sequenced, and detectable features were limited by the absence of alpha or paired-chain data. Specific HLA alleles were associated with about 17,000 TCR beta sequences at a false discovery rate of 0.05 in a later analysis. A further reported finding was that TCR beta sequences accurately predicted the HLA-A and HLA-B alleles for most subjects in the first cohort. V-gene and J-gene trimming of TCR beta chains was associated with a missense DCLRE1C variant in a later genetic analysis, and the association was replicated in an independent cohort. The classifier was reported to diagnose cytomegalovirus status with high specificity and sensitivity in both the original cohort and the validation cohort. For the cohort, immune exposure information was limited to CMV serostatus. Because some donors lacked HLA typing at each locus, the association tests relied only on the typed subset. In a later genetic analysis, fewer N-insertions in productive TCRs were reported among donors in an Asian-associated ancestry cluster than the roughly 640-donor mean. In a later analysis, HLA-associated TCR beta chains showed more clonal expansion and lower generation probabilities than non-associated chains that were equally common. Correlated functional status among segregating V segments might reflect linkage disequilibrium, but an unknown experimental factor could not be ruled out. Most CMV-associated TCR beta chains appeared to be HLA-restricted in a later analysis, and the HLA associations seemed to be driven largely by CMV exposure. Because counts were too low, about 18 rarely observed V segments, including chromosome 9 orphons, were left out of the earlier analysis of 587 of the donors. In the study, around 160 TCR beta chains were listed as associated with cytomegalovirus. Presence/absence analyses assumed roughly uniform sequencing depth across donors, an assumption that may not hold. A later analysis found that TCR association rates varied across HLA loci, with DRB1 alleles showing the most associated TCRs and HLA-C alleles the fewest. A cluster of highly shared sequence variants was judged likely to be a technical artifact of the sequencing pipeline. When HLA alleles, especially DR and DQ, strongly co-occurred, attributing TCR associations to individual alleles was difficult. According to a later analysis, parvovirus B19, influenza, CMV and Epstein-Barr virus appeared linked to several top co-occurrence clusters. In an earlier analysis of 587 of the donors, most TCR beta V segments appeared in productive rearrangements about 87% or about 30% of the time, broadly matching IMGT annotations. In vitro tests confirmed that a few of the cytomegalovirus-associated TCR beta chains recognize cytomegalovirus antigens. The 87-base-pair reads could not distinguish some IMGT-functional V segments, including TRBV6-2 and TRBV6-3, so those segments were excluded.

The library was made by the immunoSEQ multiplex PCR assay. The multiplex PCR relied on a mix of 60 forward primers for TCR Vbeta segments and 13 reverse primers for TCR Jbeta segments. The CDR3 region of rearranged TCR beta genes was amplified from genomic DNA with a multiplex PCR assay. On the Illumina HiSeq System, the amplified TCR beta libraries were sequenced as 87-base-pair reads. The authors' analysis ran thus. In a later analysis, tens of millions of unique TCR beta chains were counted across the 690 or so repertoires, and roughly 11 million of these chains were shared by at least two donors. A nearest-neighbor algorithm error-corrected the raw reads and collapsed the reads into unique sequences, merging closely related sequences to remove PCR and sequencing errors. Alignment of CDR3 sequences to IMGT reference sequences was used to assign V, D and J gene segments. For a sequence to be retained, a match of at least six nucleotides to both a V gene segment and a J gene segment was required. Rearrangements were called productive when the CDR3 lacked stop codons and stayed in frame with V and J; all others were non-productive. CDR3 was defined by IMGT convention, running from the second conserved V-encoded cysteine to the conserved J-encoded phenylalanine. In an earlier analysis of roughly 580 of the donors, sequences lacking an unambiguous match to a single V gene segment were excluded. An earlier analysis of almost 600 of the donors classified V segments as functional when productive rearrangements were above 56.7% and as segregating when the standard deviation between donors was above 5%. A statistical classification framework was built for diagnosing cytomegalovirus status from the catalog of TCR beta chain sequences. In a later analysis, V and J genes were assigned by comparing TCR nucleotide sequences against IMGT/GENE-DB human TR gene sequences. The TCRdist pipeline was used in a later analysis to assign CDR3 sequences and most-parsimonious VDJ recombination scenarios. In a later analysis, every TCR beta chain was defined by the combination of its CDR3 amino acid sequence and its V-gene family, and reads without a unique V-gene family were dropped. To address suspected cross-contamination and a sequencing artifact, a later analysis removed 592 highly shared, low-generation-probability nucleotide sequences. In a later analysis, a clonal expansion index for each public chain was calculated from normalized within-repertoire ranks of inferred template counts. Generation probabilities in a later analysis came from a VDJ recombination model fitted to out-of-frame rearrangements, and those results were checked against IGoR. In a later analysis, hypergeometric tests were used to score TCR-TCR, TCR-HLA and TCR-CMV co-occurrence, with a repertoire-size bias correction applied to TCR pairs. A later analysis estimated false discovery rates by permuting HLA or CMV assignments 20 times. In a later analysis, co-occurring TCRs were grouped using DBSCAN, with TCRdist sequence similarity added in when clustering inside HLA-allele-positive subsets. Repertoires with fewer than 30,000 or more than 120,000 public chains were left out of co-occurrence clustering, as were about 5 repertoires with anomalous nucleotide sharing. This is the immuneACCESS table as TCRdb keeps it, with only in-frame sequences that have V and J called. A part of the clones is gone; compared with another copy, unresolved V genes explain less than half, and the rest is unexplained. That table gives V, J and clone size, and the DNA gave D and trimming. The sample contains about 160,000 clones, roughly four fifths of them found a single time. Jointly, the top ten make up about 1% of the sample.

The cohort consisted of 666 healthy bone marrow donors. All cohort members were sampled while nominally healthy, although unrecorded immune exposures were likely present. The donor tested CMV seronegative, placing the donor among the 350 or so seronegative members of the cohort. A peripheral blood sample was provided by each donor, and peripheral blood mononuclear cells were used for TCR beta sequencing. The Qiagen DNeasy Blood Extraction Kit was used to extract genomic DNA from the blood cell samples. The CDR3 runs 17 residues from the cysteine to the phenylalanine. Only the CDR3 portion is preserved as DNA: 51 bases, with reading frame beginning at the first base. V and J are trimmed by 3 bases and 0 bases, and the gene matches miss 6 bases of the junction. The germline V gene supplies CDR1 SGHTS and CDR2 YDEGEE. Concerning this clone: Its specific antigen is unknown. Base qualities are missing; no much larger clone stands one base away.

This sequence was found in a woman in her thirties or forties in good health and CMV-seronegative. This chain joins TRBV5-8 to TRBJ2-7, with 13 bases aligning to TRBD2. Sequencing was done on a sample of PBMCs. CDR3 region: CASSSLGLAGDSYEQYF. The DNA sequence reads TGTGCCAGCAGCTCACTAGGACTAGCGGGAGACTCCTACGAGCAGTACTTC.